This is a list of T cell receptor beta chains from one sample in a study of blood T cell repertoires in COVID-19. Only in-frame clones appear in the TCRdb table, and some are missing; sequencing was by immunoSEQ multiplex PCR. Of some 170,000 clones detected, 75% to 85% appear once; the ten largest clones hold 13% to 15%. The sample consisted of PBMCs or T cells enriched from blood (not recorded which). The origin of the receptors is a man over 45 who had recovered from COVID-19. The CDR3 runs from the conserved cysteine through the conserved F or W. The D gene is left open where the match is weak. Clone size is given for some rows only: seen once, a few or many times, or a class if the clone is expanded.

abundance,v_gene,d_gene,j_gene,CDR3nt,CDR3aa
many,TRBV18,-,TRBJ2-3,TGTGCCAGTCATAGCGCATCTACAGATACGCAGTATTTT,CASHSASTDTQYF
-,TRBV11-1,-,TRBJ2-7,TGTGCCAGCAGCCCGCGGAGCTCCTACGAGCAGTACTTC,CASSPRSSYEQYF
-,TRBV19,TRBD2,TRBJ2-7,TGTGCCAGTAGTATCAGCGGGGCTGGTTCCTACGAGCAGTACTTC,CASSISGAGSYEQYF
-,TRBV4-1,-,TRBJ2-2,TGCGCCAGCAGCGGAACGTTGGGGGGAGTGAACACCGGGGAGCTGTTTTTT,CASSGTLGGVNTGELFF
-,TRBV10-3,TRBD2,TRBJ2-3,TGTGCCATCAGTGGTTCTAGCGGGGCATCTGATACGCAGTATTTT,CAISGSSGASDTQYF
once,TRBV18,TRBD2,TRBJ2-1,TGTGCCAGCTCTGCTCTAGCGGGGCCCTCCTACAATGAGCAGTTCTTC,CASSALAGPSYNEQFF
-,TRBV4-1,TRBD1,TRBJ2-1,TGCGCCAGCAGCCAAGCCTCCGGGACAGGGGTCTTCGATGAGCAGTTCTTC,CASSQASGTGVFDEQFF
-,TRBV19,-,TRBJ1-2,TGTGCCAGTAGAACAGGGATCGCTGGCTACACCTTC,CASRTGIAGYTF
-,TRBV6-1,-,TRBJ1-4,TGTGCCAGCAGTGACAGGGGCCTTAATGAAAAACTGTTTTTT,CASSDRGLNEKLFF
-,TRBV7-8,TRBD1,TRBJ1-2,TGTGCCAGCACCTTGGACAGGGAGTTTGGCTATGGCTACACCTTC,CASTLDREFGYGYTF
-,TRBV7-3,-,TRBJ1-1,TGTGCCAGCAGCTTACAACAATCCACTGAAGCTTTCTTT,CASSLQQSTEAFF
-,TRBV5-8,TRBD1,TRBJ1-5,TGTGCCAGCAGCTTGGGGTATGGACAGGGTGTTGTCGGCAATCAGCCCCAGCATTTT,CASSLGYGQGVVGNQPQHF
-,TRBV30,-,TRBJ1-6,TGTGCCTGGAGTGTCCGAGGAACCTATAATTCACCCCTCCACTTT,CAWSVRGTYNSPLHF
-,TRBV5-4,TRBD2,TRBJ2-3,TGTGCCAGCAGCTCGTCGCGGGGGGGCCCCCCAGATACGCAGTATTTT,CASSSSRGGPPDTQYF
-,TRBV3-1/TRBV3-2,-,TRBJ1-1,TGTGCCAGCAGCCGTACAGCCATGAACACTGAAGCTTTCTTT,CASSRTAMNTEAFF
-,TRBV3-1/TRBV3-2,-,TRBJ1-3,TGTGCCAGCAGCGCAGGAAGCTCTGGAAACACCATATATTTT,CASSAGSSGNTIYF
-,TRBV3-1/TRBV3-2,TRBD2,TRBJ2-3,TGTGCCAGCAGCCAAGTTAGCGGGGGGCCCACAGATACGCAGTATTTT,CASSQVSGGPTDTQYF
-,TRBV11-2,-,TRBJ1-2,TGTGCCAGCAGCCCCACTACTGGCTATGGCTACACCTTC,CASSPTTGYGYTF
-,TRBV20-1,-,TRBJ1-6,TGCAGTGCCAGTAGGGCAGGGAATAATTCACCCCTCCACTTT,CSASRAGNNSPLHF
-,TRBV6-6,-,TRBJ1-5,TGTGCCAGCAGTCCCCGGGACTCACTGGATGTCCAACCCCAGCATTTT,CASSPRDSLDVQPQHF
-,TRBV5-8,TRBD1,TRBJ1-5,TGTGCCAGCAGCCTCGAAGGGACAGGGCCAAATCAGCCCCAGCATTTT,CASSLEGTGPNQPQHF
-,TRBV5-5,-,TRBJ1-1,TGTGCCAGCAGCCTCACCATGCGGGACACTGAAGCTTTCTTT,CASSLTMRDTEAFF
-,TRBV29-1,TRBD1,TRBJ1-1,TGCAGCGCCTGGACAGGAGGTGGGCCGCGAAACACTGAAGCTTTCTTT,CSAWTGGGPRNTEAFF
-,TRBV3-1/TRBV3-2,-,TRBJ1-1,TGTGCCAGCAGCCAAGTAGGGGGTAGCACTGAAGCTTTCTTT,CASSQVGGSTEAFF
-,TRBV29-1,-,TRBJ1-1,TGCAGCGCGACAGGAATGAACACTGAAGCTTTCTTT,CSATGMNTEAFF
-,TRBV5-1,-,TRBJ2-1,TGCGCCAGCAGCCCACTGGACACCTCGTTGGGCGAGCAGTTCTTC,CASSPLDTSLGEQFF
-,TRBV18,TRBD1,TRBJ1-6,TGTGCCAGCTCACAACAGGGGTCCTATAATTCACCCCTCCACTTT,CASSQQGSYNSPLHF
-,TRBV3-1/TRBV3-2,-,TRBJ1-1,TGTGCCAGCAGCCAAGCAGCAGGGCGAGGCACTGAAGCTTTCTTT,CASSQAAGRGTEAFF
-,TRBV25-1,TRBD2,TRBJ2-5,TGTGCCAGCAGAGGACTAGCGGGGGGGCCTGGCGAGACCCAGTACTTC,CASRGLAGGPGETQYF
-,TRBV10-1,TRBD1,TRBJ2-1,TGCGCCAGCAGTGATTTGGGGACAGAGCATGTTTACAATGAGCAGTTCTTC,CASSDLGTEHVYNEQFF
-,TRBV10-1,TRBD1,TRBJ1-1,TGCGCCAGCAGTGAGTCACAGGGGACTGAAGCTTTCTTT,CASSESQGTEAFF
-,TRBV7-2,TRBD1,TRBJ2-1,TGTGCCAGCAGCTTAAGAAGGGCCGGGACAGGGGGGAACAATGAGCAGTTCTTC,CASSLRRAGTGGNNEQFF
-,TRBV5-6,-,TRBJ2-7,TGTGCCAGCAGCTTCCGCCCGGGGGTCGGGGAGCAGTACTTC,CASSFRPGVGEQYF
-,TRBV5-1,TRBD1,TRBJ2-5,TGCGCCAGCAGCTCTGGACAGGGGCAAGAGACCCAGTACTTC,CASSSGQGQETQYF